This entry describes one T cell receptor beta chain. The CDR3 length is 15 residues. Losses at the gene ends were 0 bases for V and 8 bases for J; bases not matched to a gene: 4. Germline lookup yields CDR1 MNHNY and CDR2 SVGAGI (reference sequence). Study processing details: Nucleated cell counts were estimated from reference gene primer amplification. Measured with immunoSEQ multiplex PCR; TCRdb has only the in-frame clones, and not every one. V and J calls and clone size follow that table, whereas D and trimming were derived from the DNA. The repertoire holds 110,000 or so clones, with around 84% as singletons. This entry comes from a study of blood T cell repertoires in COVID-19.

The sequence was collected from a woman aged 40 to 55 with acute or convalescent COVID-19. Sequencing was done on a sample of peripheral blood. V is TRBV6-6 and J is TRBJ1-6, with 7 nucleotides matching TRBD1. The CDR3 loop reads CASSYSGTDYSPLHF. The CDR3 DNA is TGTGCCAGCAGTTACTCTGGGACAGACTATTCACCCCTCCACTTT.